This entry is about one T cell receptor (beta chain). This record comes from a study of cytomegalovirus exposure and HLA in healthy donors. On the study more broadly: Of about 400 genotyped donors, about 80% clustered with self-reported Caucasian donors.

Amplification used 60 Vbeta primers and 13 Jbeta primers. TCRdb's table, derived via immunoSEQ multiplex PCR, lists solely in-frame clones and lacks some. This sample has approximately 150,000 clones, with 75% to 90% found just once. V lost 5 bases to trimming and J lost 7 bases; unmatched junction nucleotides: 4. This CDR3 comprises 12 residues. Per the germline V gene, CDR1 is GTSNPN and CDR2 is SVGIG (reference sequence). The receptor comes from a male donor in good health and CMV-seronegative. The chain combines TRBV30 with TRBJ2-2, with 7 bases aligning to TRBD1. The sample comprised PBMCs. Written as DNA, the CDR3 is TGTGCCTGGGACAGGGTGGGCGGGGAGCTGTTTTTT. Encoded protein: CAWDRVGGELFF.